This T cell receptor beta chain stems from a study of blood T cell repertoires in COVID-19. Across the study: Specimens from acute and convalescent COVID-19 originated in the United States, Italy and Spain.

Original data processing: Amplification of reference gene primers was used by the study to estimate nucleated cell counts. Using immunoSEQ multiplex PCR, the repertoire was profiled, and TCRdb retains in-frame clones only, with some absent. The DNA gave D and trimming, while V, J and clone size come from that table. The sample records about 180,000 clones, about 86% being singletons. CDR1 and CDR2 (germline): SGHRS, YFSETQ. Trimming stripped 0 bases from V and 8 bases from J, with 14 bases between. The CDR3 has 14 residues. V gene TRBV5-1 combines with J gene TRBJ1-2; no definite D call. Sequencing was carried out using peripheral blood. This TCR was recovered from a man in his fifties with active or convalescent COVID-19. CDR3 DNA: TGCGCCAGCAGCTTGGTCAGCCCTGAGGAGGGCTACACCTTC. Amino acids: CASSLVSPEEGYTF.